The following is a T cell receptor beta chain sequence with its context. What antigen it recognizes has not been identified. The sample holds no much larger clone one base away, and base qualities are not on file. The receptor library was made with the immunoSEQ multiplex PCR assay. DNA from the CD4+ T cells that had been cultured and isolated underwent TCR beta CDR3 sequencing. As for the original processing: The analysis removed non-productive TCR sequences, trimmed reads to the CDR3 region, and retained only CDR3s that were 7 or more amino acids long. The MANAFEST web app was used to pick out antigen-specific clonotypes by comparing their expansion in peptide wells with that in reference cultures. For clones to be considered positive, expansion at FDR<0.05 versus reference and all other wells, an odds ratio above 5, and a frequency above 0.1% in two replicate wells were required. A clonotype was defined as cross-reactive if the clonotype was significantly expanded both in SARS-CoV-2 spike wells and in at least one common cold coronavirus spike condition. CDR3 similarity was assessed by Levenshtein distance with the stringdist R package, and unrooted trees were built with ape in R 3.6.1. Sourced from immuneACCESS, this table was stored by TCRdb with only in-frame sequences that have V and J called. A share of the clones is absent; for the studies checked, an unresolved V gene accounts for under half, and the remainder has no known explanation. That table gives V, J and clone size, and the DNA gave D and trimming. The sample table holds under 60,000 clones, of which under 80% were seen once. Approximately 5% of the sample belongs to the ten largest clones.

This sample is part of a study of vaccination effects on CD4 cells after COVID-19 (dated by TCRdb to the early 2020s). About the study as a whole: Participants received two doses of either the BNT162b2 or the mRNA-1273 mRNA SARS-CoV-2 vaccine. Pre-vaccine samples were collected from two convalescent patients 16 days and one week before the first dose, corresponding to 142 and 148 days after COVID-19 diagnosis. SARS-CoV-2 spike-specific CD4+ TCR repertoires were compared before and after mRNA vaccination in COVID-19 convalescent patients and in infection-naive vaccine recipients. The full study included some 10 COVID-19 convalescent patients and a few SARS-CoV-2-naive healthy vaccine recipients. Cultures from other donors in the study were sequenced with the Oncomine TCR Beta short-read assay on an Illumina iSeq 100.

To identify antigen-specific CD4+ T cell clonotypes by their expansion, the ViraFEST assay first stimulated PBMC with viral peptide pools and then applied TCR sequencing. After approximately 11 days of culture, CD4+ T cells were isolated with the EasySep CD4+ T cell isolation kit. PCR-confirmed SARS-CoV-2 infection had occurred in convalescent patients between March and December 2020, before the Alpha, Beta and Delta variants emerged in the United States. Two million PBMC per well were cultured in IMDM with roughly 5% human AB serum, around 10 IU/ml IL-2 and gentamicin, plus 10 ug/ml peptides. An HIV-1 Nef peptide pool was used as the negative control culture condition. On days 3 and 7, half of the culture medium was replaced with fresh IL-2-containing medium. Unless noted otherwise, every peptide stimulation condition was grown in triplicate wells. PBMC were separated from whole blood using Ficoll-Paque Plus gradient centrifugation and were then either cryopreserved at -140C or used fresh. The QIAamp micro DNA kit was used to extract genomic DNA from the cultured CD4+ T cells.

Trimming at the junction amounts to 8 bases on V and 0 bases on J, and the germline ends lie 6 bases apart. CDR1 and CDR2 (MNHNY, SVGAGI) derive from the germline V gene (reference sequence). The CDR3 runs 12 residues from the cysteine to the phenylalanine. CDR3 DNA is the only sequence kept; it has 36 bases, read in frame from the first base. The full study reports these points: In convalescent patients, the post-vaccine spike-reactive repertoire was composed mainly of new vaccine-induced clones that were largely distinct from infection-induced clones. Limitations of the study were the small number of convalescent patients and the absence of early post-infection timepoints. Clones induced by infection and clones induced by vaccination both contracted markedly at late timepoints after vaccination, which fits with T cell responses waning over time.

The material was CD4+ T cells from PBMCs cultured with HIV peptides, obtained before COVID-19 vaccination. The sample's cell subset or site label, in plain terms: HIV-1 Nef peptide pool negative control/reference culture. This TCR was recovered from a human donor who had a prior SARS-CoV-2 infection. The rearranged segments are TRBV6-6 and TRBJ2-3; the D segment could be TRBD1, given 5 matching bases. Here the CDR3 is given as CASGASTDTQYF. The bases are TGTGCCAGCGGGGCCAGCACAGATACGCAGTATTTT.